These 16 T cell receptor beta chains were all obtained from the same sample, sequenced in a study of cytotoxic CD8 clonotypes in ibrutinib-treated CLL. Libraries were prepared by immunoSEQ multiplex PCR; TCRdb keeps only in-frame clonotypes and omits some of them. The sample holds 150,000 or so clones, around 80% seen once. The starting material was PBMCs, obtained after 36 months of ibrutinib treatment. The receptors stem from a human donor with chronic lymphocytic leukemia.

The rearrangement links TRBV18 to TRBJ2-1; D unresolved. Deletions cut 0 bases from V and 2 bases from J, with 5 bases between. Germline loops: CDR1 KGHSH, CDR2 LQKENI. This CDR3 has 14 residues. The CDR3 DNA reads TGTGCCAGCTCACCACCGGGGACCTACAATGAGCAGTTCTTC. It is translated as CASSPPGTYNEQFF. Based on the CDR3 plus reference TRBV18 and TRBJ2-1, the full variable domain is NAGVMQNPRHLVRRRGQEARLRCSPMKGHSHVYWYRQLPEEGLKFMVYLQKENIIDESGMPKERFSAEFPKEGPSILRIQQVVRGDSAAYFCASSPPGTYNEQFFGPGTRLTVL.

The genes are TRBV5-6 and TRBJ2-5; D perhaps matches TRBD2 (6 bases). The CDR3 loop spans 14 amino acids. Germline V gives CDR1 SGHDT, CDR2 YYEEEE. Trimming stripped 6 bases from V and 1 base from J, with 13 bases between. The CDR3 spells CASTGPGVQETQYF. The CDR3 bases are TGTGCCAGCACCGGGCCGGGGGTCCAAGAGACCCAGTACTTC.

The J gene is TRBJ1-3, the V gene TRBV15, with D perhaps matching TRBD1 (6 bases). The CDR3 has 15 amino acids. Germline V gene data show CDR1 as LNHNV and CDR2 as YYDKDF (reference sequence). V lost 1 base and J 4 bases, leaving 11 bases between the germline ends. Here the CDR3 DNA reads TGTGCCACCAGCAGAGCCGGGACACCAGGAAACACCATATATTTT. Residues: CATSRAGTPGNTIYF.

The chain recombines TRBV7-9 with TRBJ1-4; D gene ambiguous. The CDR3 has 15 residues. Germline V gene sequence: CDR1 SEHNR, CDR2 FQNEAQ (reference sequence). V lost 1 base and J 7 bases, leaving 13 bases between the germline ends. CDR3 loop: CASSLGRPGPEKLFF. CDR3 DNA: TGTGCCAGCAGCTTAGGTCGACCGGGCCCTGAAAAACTGTTTTTT.

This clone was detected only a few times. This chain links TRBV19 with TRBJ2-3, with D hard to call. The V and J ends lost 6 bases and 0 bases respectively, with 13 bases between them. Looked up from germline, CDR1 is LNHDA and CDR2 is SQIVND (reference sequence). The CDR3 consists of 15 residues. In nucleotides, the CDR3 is TGTGCCAGTAGCCCTCAACAGTGGAGCACAGATACGCAGTATTTT. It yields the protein CASSPQQWSTDTQYF.

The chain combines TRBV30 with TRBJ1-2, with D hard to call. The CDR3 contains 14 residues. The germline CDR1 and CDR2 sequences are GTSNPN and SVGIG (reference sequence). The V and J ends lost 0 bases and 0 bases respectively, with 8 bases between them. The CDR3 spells CAWSVSLTNYGYTF. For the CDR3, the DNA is TGTGCCTGGAGTGTGTCTCTGACTAACTATGGCTACACCTTC.

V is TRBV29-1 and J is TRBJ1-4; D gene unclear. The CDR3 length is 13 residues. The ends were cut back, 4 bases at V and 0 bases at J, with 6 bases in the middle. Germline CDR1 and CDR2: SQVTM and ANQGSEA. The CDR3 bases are TGCAGCGTTGTCAACCCAACTAATGAAAAACTGTTTTTT. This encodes CSVVNPTNEKLFF.

Here the CDR3 reads CASSYFPGRDPYEQYF. The DNA for the CDR3 is TGTGCCAGCAGTTATTTTCCGGGGCGCGACCCATACGAGCAGTACTTC. The gene calls are TRBV6-5 and TRBJ2-7; either TRBD1 or TRBD2 may supply D (5 bases each). The CDR3 length is 16 residues. Germline CDR1 is MNHEY and CDR2 is SVGAGI. V gave up 3 bases and J gave up 4 bases, with 19 bases separating them.

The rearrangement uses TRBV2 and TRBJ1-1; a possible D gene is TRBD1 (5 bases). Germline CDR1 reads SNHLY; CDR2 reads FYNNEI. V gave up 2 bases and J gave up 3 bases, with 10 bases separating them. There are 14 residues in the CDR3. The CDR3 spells CASSESRADTEAFF. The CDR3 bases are TGTGCCAGCAGTGAATCCAGGGCCGACACTGAAGCTTTCTTT.

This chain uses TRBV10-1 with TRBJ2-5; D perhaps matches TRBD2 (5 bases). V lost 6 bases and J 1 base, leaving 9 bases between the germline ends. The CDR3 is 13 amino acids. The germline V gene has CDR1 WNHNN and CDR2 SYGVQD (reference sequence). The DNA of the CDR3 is TGCGCCAGCAGCGCGGCGGGCCAAGAGACCCAGTACTTC. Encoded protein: CASSAAGQETQYF.

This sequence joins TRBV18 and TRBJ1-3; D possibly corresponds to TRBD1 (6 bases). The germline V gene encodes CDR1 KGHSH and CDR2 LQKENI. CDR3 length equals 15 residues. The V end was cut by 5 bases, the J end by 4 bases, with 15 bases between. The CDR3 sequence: CASSATTGLGNTIYF. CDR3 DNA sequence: TGTGCCAGCTCAGCGACTACAGGGTTAGGAAACACCATATATTTT. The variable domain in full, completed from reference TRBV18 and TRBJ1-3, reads NAGVMQNPRHLVRRRGQEARLRCSPMKGHSHVYWYRQLPEEGLKFMVYLQKENIIDESGMPKERFSAEFPKEGPSILRIQQVVRGDSAAYFCASSATTGLGNTIYFGEGSWLTVV.

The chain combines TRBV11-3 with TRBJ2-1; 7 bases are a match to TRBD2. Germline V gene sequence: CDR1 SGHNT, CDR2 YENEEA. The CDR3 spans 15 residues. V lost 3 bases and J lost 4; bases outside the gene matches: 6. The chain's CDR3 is CASSFSGAGYNEQFF. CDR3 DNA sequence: TGTGCCAGCAGCTTCAGCGGGGCCGGGTACAATGAGCAGTTCTTC.

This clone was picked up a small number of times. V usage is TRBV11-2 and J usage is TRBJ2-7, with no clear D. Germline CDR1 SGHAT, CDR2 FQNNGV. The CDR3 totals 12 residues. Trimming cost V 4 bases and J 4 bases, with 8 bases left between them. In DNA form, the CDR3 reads TGTGCCAGCAGCTCGGCCCCGTACGAGCAGTACTTC. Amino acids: CASSSAPYEQYF.

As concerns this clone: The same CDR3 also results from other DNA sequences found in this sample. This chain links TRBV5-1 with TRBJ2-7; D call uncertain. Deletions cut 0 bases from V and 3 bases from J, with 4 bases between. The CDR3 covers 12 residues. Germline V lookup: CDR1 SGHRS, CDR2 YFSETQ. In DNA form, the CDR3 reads TGCGCCAGCAGCTTGGAGGGCTACGAGCAGTACTTC. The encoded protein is CASSLEGYEQYF.

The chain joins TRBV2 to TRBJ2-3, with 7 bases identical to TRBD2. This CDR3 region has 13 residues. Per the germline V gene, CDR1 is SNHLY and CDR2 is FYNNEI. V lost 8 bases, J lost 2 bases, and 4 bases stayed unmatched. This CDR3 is CASLRDYTDTQYF. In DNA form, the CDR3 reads TGTGCCAGCCTCCGGGACTACACAGATACGCAGTATTTT. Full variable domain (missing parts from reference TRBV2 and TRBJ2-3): EPEVTQTPSHQVTQMGQEVILRCVPISNHLYFYWYRQILGQKVEFLVSFYNNEISEKSEIFDDQFSVERPDGSNFTLKIRSTKLEDSAMYFCASLRDYTDTQYFGPGTRLTVL.

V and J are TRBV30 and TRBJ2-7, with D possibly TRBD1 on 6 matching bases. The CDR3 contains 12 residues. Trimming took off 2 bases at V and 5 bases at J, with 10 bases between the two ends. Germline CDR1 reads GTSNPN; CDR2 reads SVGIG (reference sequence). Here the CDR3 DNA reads TGTGCCTGGAGTCTGGGACATCACGAGCAGTACTTC. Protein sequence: CAWSLGHHEQYF.